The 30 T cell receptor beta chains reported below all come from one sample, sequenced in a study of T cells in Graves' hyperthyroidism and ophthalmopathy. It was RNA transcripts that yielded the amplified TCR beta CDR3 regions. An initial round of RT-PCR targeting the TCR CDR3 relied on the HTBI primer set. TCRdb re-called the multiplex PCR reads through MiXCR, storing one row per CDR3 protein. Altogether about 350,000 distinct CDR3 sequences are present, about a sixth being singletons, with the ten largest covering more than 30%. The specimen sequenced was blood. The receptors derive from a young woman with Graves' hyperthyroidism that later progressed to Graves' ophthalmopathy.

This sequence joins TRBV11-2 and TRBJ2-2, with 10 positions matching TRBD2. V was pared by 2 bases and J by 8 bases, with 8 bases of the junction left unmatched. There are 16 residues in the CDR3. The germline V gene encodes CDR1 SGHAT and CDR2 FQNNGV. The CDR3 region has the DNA TGTGCCAGCAGCTTAAGGTCTAGCGGGAGAAGGGGGGAGCTGTTTTTT. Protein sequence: CASSLRSSGRRGELFF.

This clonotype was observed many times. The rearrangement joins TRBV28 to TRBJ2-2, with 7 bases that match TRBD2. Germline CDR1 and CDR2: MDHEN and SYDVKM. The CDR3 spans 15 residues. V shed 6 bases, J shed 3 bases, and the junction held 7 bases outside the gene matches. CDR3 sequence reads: CASSEDREDTGELFF. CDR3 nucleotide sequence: TGTGCCAGCAGCGAAGATCGGGAGGACACCGGGGAGCTGTTTTTT.

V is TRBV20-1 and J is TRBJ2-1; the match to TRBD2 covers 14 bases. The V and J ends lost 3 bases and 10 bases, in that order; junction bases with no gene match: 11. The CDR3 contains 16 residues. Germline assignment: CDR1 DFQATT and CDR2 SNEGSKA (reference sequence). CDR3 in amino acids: CSASTWGLAGAGEQFF. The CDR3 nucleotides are TGCAGTGCTAGTACATGGGGACTAGCGGGGGCCGGGGAGCAGTTCTTC.

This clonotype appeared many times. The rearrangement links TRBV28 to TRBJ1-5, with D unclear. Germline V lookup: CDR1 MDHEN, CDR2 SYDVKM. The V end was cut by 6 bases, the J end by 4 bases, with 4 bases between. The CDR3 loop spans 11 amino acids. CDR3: CASSLNQPQHF. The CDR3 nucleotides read TGTGCCAGCAGCCTAAATCAGCCCCAGCATTTT.

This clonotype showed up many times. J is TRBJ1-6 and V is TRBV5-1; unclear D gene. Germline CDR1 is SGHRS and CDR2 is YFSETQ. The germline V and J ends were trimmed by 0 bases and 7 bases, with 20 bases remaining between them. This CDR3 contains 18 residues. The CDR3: CASSLETRFEGLNSPLHF. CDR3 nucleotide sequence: TGCGCCAGCAGCTTGGAGACCCGTTTCGAGGGTTTGAATTCACCCCTCCACTTT.

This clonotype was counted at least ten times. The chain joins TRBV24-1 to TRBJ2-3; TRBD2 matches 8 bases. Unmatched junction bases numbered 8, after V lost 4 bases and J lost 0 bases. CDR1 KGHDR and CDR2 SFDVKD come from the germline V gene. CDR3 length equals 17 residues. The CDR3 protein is CATSEPSSGPSTDTQYF. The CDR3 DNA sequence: TGTGCCACCAGTGAACCTTCTAGCGGGCCTAGCACAGATACGCAGTATTTT.

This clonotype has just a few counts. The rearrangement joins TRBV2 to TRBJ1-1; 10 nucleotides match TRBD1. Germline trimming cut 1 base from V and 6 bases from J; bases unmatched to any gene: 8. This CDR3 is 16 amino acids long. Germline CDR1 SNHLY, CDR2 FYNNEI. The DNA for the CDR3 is TGTGCCAGCAGTGAAGATCCGGGACAGGGGAGGGCTGAAGCTTTCTTT. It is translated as CASSEDPGQGRAEAFF.

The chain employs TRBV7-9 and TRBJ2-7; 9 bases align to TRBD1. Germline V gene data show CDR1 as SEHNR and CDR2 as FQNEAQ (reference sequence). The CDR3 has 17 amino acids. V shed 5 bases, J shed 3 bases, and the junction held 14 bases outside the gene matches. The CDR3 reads CASSQTPGTGTIYEQYF. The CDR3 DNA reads TGTGCCAGCAGCCAAACCCCCGGGACAGGGACTATCTACGAGCAGTACTTC.

DNA of the CDR3: TGTGCCATCAGTGAGCTGTGGGCCCGGTCCTCTGGAAACACCATATATTTT. The encoded protein is CAISELWARSSGNTIYF. V usage is TRBV10-3 and J usage is TRBJ1-3, with D unclear. CDR3 length: 17 amino acids. Germline CDR1 reads ENHRY; CDR2 reads SYGVKD. The germline V and J ends were trimmed by 2 bases and 0 bases, with 14 bases remaining between them.

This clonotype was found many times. CDR3 in DNA: TGTGCCAGCAGTTTATTCGCAGGGGGCGGGGAGACCCAGTACTTC. This gives the protein CASSLFAGGGETQYF. The chain is built from TRBV27 and TRBJ2-5, with 8 bases matching TRBD1. This CDR3 is built from 15 residues. Trimming removed 1 base from V and 5 bases from J; junction bases left unmatched: 6. The germline V gene has CDR1 MNHEY and CDR2 SMNVEV (reference sequence).

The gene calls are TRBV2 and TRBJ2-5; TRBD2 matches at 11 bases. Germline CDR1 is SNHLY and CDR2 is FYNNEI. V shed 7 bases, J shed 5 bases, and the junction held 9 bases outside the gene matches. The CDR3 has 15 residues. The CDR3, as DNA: TGTGCCAGCACCCTACTAGCGGGAGTCAGGGAGACCCAGTACTTC. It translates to CASTLLAGVRETQYF.

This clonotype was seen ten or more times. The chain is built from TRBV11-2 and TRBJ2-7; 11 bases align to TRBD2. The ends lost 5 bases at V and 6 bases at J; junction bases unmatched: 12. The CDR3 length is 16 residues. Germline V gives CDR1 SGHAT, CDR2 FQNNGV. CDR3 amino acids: CASSPSRLAGGGEQYF. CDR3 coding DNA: TGTGCCAGCAGCCCCTCGCGCCTAGCGGGAGGTGGCGAGCAGTACTTC.

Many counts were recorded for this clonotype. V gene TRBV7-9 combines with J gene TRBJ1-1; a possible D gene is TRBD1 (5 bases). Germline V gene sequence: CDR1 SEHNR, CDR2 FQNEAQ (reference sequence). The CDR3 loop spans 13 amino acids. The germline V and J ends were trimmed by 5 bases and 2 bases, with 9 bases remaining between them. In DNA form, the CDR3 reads TGTGCCAGCAGCGCAGACAGAAACACTGAAGCTTTCTTT. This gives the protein CASSADRNTEAFF.

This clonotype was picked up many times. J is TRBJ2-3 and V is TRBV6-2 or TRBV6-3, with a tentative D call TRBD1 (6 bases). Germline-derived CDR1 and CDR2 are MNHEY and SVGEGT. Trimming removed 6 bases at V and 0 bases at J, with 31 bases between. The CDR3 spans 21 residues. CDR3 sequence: CASRHDATGVRDLSSTDTQYF. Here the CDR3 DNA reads TGTGCCAGCAGGCATGATGCGACAGGCGTCCGAGATCTTTCTAGCACAGATACGCAGTATTTT.

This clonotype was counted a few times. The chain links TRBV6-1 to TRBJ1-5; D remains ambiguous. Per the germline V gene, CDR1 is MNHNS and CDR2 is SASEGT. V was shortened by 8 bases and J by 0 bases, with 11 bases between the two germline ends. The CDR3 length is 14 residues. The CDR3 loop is CASLSQNSNQPQHF. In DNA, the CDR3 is TGTGCCAGCCTGTCGCAGAATAGCAATCAGCCCCAGCATTTT.

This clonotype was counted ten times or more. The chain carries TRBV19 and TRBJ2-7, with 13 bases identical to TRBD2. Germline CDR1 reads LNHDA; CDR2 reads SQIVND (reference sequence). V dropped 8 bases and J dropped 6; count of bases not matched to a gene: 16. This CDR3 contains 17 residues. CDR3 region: CASRSPYGLAGDGEQYF. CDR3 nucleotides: TGTGCCAGTCGCTCCCCTTATGGACTAGCGGGGGATGGCGAGCAGTACTTC.

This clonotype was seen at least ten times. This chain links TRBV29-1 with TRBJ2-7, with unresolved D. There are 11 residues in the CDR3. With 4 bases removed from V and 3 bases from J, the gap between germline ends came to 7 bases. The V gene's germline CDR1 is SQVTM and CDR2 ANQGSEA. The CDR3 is CSVVGGYEQYF. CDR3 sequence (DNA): TGCAGCGTTGTCGGCGGCTACGAGCAGTACTTC.

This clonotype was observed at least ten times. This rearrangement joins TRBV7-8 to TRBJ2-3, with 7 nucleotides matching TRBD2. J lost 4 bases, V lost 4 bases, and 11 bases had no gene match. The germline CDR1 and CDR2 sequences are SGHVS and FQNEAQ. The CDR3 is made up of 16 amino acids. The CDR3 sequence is CASSSPTAGAPDTQYF. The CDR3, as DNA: TGTGCCAGCAGCTCCCCCACGGCGGGAGCCCCAGATACGCAGTATTTT.

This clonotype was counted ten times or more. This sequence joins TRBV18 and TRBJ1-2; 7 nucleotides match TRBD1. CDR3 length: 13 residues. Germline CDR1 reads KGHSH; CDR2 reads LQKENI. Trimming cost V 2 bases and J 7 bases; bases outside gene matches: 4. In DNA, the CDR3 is TGTGCCAGCTCACCATCTCCAGGGGGTGGCTACACCTTC. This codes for CASSPSPGGGYTF.

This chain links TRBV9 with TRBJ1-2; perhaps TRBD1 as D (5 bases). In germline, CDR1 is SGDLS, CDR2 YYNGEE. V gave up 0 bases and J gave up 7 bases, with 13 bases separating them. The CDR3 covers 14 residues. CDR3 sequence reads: CASSVVGGTLGYTF. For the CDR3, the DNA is TGTGCCAGCAGCGTAGTGGGCGGGACGCTTGGCTACACCTTC.

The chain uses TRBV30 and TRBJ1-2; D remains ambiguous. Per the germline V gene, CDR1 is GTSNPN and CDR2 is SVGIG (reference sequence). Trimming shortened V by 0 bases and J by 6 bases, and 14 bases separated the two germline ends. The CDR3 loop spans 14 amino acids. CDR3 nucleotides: TGTGCCTGGAGTGTTTTAAGAGGAGGGCATGGCTACACCTTC. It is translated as CAWSVLRGGHGYTF.

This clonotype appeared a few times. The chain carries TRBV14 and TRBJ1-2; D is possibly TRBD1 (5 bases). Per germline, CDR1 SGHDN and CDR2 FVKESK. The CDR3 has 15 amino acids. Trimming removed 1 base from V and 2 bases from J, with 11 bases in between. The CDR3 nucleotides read TGTGCCAGCAGCCAAGTTCACAGGTTAAACTATGGCTACACCTTC. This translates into CASSQVHRLNYGYTF.

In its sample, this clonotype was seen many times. This CDR3 reads CASSTGTGGEKLFF. Here the CDR3 DNA reads TGTGCCAGCAGCACCGGGACAGGGGGGGAAAAACTGTTTTTT. The chain combines TRBV9 with TRBJ1-4, with TRBD1 matching over 11 bases. V lost 4 bases and J lost 8; bases outside the gene matches: 4. The CDR3 totals 14 residues. The germline V gene has CDR1 SGDLS and CDR2 YYNGEE.

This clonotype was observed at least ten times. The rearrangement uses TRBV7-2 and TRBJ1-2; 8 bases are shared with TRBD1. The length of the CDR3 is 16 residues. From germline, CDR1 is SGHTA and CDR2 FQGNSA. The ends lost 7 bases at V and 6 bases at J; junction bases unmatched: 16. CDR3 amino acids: CASTTGGQEKKNGYTF. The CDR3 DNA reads TGTGCCAGCACCACCGGGGGACAGGAGAAGAAAAATGGCTACACCTTC.

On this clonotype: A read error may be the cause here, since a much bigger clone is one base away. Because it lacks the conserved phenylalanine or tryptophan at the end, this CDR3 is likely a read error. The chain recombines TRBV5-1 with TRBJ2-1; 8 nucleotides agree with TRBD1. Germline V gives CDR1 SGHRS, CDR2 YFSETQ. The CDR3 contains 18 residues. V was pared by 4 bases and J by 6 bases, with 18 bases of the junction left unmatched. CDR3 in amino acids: CASSRDRPLGTDFNEQFS. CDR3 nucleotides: TGCGCCAGCAGCCGGGACAGGCCTCTCGGTACGGACTTCAATGAGCAGTTCTCC.

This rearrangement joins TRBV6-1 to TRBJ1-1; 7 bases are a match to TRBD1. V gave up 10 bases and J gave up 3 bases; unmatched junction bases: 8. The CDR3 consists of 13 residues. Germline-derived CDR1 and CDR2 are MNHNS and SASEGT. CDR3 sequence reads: CATQTGWDTEAFF. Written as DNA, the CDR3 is TGTGCCACCCAGACAGGGTGGGACACTGAAGCTTTCTTT.

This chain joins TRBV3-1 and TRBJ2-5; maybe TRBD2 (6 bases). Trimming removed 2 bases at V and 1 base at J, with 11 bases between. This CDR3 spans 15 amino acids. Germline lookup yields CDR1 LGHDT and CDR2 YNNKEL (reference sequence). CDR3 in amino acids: CASSQRGGVQETQYF. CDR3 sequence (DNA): TGTGCCAGCAGCCAAAGGGGCGGGGTCCAAGAGACCCAGTACTTC.

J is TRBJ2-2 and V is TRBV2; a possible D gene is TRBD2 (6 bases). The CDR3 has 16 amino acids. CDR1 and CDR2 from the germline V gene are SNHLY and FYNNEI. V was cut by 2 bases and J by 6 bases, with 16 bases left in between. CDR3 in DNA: TGTGCCAGCAGTGAACTAGGCGGGGATGGAGCCGGGGAGCTGTTTTTT. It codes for CASSELGGDGAGELFF.

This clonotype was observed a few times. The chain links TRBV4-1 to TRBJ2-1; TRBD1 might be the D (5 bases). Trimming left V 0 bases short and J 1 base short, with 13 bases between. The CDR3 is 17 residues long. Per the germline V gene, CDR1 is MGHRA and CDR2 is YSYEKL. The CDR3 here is CASSQEWAGRSYNEQFF. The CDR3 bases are TGCGCCAGCAGCCAAGAATGGGCAGGGCGGTCCTACAATGAGCAGTTCTTC.

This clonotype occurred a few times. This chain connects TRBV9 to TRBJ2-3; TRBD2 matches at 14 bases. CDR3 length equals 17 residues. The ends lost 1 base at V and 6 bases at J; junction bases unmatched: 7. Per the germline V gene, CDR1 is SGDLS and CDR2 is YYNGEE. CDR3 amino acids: CASSVRTSGRQGDTQYF. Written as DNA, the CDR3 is TGTGCCAGCAGCGTACGGACTAGCGGGAGGCAAGGGGATACGCAGTATTTT.